This T cell receptor (beta chain) was captured in a study of cytotoxic CD8 clonotypes in ibrutinib-treated CLL. Study-wide context: Roughly 10 relapsed/refractory, about 14 treatment-naive; under 18 IGHV unmutated. Partial responses numbered some 24 and complete responses 2; after a median around 74 months, about 15 stayed remitted and about 12 progressed. The authors obtained response samples at a median of around eleven months of treatment, range 6 to 36. Study findings and constraints: T-cell clonality at baseline went above that of age-matched healthy donors and rose and fell with circulating CD8+ T-cell counts.

Repertoires were generated with immunoSEQ multiplex PCR, while TCRdb's copy carries only in-frame clones and drops some. Here the sample spans fewer than 150,000 clones, approximately 81% being singletons. CDR1 SGHTA and CDR2 FQGTGA come from the germline V gene. V lost 3 bases, J lost 0 bases, and 21 bases lay in between. CDR3 length equals 18 residues. About this clone itself: Its antigen is not known.

The TCR originated in a human donor with chronic lymphocytic leukemia. The rearrangement joins TRBV7-3 to TRBJ2-7; D remains unclear. The sequencing here drew on PBMCs, taken after 24 months of ibrutinib treatment. The CDR3 spells CASSFHSTASAISYEQYF. CDR3 sequence (DNA): TGTGCCAGCAGCTTCCATTCTACCGCCAGCGCGATCTCCTACGAGCAGTACTTC.